A selection of T cell receptor beta chains follows, all from one sample in a study of shared clonotypes between healthy human individuals. Produced via immunoSEQ multiplex PCR; TCRdb's table is partial and in-frame only. The table records approximately 2.4 million clones, approximately 94% of them present only once. The sample comprised naive CD4+ T cells sorted from blood. The receptors derive from a man younger than 35 in good health. Each CDR3 is given with its conserved first and last residue. A D gene is named only where the DNA matches it firmly. Rows may omit the clone size; those that give it use once, few, many or a size class.

v_call: TRBV2; j_call: TRBJ1-3; d_call: NA; clone_size: NA; cdr3_nt: TGTGCCAGCAGTATGAGTTTCTCTGGAAACACCATATATTTT; cdr3_aa: CASSMSFSGNTIYF
v_call: TRBV5-1; j_call: TRBJ2-2; d_call: TRBD2; clone_size: NA; cdr3_nt: TGCGCCAGCAGCTTGGCGGCTAGCGGGACGAACACCGGGGAGCTGTTTTTT; cdr3_aa: CASSLAASGTNTGELFF
v_call: TRBV5-1; j_call: TRBJ1-4; d_call: TRBD1; clone_size: NA; cdr3_nt: TGCGCCAGCAGCTTAAGGACAGGGGGCAGGGAAAAACTGTTTTTT; cdr3_aa: CASSLRTGGREKLFF
v_call: TRBV5-1; j_call: TRBJ2-3; d_call: NA; clone_size: NA; cdr3_nt: TGCGCCAGCAGCCTTTCACTAGCCCTAGATACGCAGTATTTT; cdr3_aa: CASSLSLALDTQYF
v_call: TRBV7-9; j_call: TRBJ1-3; d_call: NA; clone_size: NA; cdr3_nt: TGTGCCAGCAGCCCCGACGGGTTTACTGGAAACACCATATATTTT; cdr3_aa: CASSPDGFTGNTIYF
v_call: TRBV4-1; j_call: TRBJ1-5; d_call: NA; clone_size: NA; cdr3_nt: TGCGCCAGCAGCCAAGCGAGGGATAGCAATCAGCCCCAGCATTTT; cdr3_aa: CASSQARDSNQPQHF
v_call: TRBV11-2; j_call: TRBJ2-5; d_call: NA; clone_size: NA; cdr3_nt: TGTGCCAGCAGCCTCGGGTTGCGGGCGGAGACCCAGTACTTC; cdr3_aa: CASSLGLRAETQYF
v_call: TRBV30; j_call: TRBJ1-2; d_call: NA; clone_size: NA; cdr3_nt: TGTGCCTGGAGGACCCCGGGGAGGCCCTACTATGGCTACACCTTC; cdr3_aa: CAWRTPGRPYYGYTF
v_call: TRBV10-3; j_call: TRBJ1-2; d_call: TRBD1; clone_size: once; cdr3_nt: TGTGCCATCGACGGACAGGGTGGTTTTGGCTACACCTTC; cdr3_aa: CAIDGQGGFGYTF
v_call: TRBV10-3; j_call: TRBJ1-4; d_call: NA; clone_size: NA; cdr3_nt: TGTGCCAGCGGGGCAGGGGCTACTAATGAAAAACTGTTTTTT; cdr3_aa: CASGAGATNEKLFF
v_call: TRBV19; j_call: TRBJ2-2; d_call: NA; clone_size: NA; cdr3_nt: TGTGCCAGTAGTATGGCTGCGAACACCGGGGAGCTGTTTTTT; cdr3_aa: CASSMAANTGELFF
v_call: TRBV21-1; j_call: TRBJ2-7; d_call: NA; clone_size: NA; cdr3_nt: TGTGCCAGCAGCAAAGGGACAGGGAGACCCTACGAGCAGTACTTC; cdr3_aa: CASSKGTGRPYEQYF
v_call: TRBV6-1; j_call: TRBJ2-7; d_call: NA; clone_size: NA; cdr3_nt: TGTGCCAGCAGTGACGAGGGGAACAGCTACGAGCAGTACTTC; cdr3_aa: CASSDEGNSYEQYF
v_call: TRBV6-1; j_call: TRBJ2-5; d_call: NA; clone_size: NA; cdr3_nt: TGTGCCAGCAGCCAATATTCGGGGAGCCAAGAGACCCAGTACTTC; cdr3_aa: CASSQYSGSQETQYF
v_call: TRBV19; j_call: TRBJ2-2; d_call: NA; clone_size: NA; cdr3_nt: TGTGCCAGTAGTGGAGGGTGGGGCGGCACCGGGGAGCTGTTTTTT; cdr3_aa: CASSGGWGGTGELFF
v_call: TRBV11-2; j_call: TRBJ2-1; d_call: NA; clone_size: NA; cdr3_nt: TGTGCCAGCAGCTCCCTCCTAGCAGCCGAGCAGTTCTTC; cdr3_aa: CASSSLLAAEQFF
v_call: TRBV30; j_call: TRBJ1-5; d_call: TRBD1; clone_size: NA; cdr3_nt: TGTGCCTTTACGACAGGGAATAGCAATCAGCCCCAGCATTTT; cdr3_aa: CAFTTGNSNQPQHF
v_call: TRBV25-1; j_call: TRBJ2-3; d_call: TRBD2; clone_size: NA; cdr3_nt: TGTGCCCTTAGGGGACGGGGGAGGGATACAGATACGCAGTATTTT; cdr3_aa: CALRGRGRDTDTQYF
v_call: TRBV5-1; j_call: TRBJ2-7; d_call: TRBD2; clone_size: NA; cdr3_nt: TGCGCCAGCAGCTTGTCCGGGCGGGAGCCCCTCTTCTTC; cdr3_aa: CASSLSGREPLFF
v_call: TRBV10-3; j_call: TRBJ1-1; d_call: NA; clone_size: NA; cdr3_nt: TGTGCCATCAGTGGGGCAGGGCTGAACACTGAAGCTTTCTTT; cdr3_aa: CAISGAGLNTEAFF
v_call: TRBV6-5; j_call: TRBJ2-2; d_call: NA; clone_size: NA; cdr3_nt: TGTGCCAGCAGTCGCGTCACCGGGGAGCTGTTTTTT; cdr3_aa: CASSRVTGELFF
v_call: TRBV6-7; j_call: TRBJ1-5; d_call: NA; clone_size: NA; cdr3_nt: TGTGCCAGCAGACCACAGAGGTATAGCAATCAGCCCCAGCATTTT; cdr3_aa: CASRPQRYSNQPQHF
v_call: TRBV5-4; j_call: TRBJ2-7; d_call: TRBD2; clone_size: NA; cdr3_nt: TGTGCCAGCAGCCTGATAGCGGGGGGTAGCTCCTACGAGCAGTACTTC; cdr3_aa: CASSLIAGGSSYEQYF
v_call: TRBV2; j_call: TRBJ2-3; d_call: TRBD1; clone_size: NA; cdr3_nt: TGTGCCAGCAGGAGACCCGGACAGGGCACAGATACGCAGTATTTT; cdr3_aa: CASRRPGQGTDTQYF
v_call: TRBV6-1; j_call: TRBJ2-1; d_call: TRBD2; clone_size: NA; cdr3_nt: TGTGCCAGCAGCGCGGGACTAGCGGGGTACAATGAGCAGTTCTTC; cdr3_aa: CASSAGLAGYNEQFF
v_call: TRBV5-1; j_call: TRBJ2-7; d_call: TRBD2; clone_size: NA; cdr3_nt: TGCGCCAGCAGCTTGGTAACTAGCGGGAGGTCTCCCTACGAGCAGTACTTC; cdr3_aa: CASSLVTSGRSPYEQYF
v_call: TRBV4-1; j_call: TRBJ2-2; d_call: NA; clone_size: NA; cdr3_nt: TGCGCCAGCAGCCACGCGGGGATCAACGGGGAGCTGTTTTTT; cdr3_aa: CASSHAGINGELFF
v_call: TRBV13; j_call: TRBJ2-5; d_call: NA; clone_size: NA; cdr3_nt: TGTGCCAGCAGCTTAGGCTGGGTGACATTGGGTGAGGAAGAGACCCAGTACTTC; cdr3_aa: CASSLGWVTLGEEETQYF
v_call: TRBV25-1; j_call: TRBJ1-2; d_call: NA; clone_size: NA; cdr3_nt: TGTGCCAGCAGTGGTCCGAGAAACTATGGCTACACCTTC; cdr3_aa: CASSGPRNYGYTF
v_call: TRBV6-5; j_call: TRBJ2-2; d_call: NA; clone_size: NA; cdr3_nt: TGTGCCAGCAGTTATTCGGACCGGCCGAACACCGGGGAGCTGTTTTTT; cdr3_aa: CASSYSDRPNTGELFF
v_call: TRBV7-2; j_call: TRBJ1-2; d_call: TRBD1; clone_size: NA; cdr3_nt: TGTGCCAGCAGCTTAGCGCAACAGGGGGGAGGCTACACCTTC; cdr3_aa: CASSLAQQGGGYTF
v_call: TRBV6-5; j_call: TRBJ1-1; d_call: NA; clone_size: NA; cdr3_nt: TGTGCCAGCAGTTACTCGAGGGCTCTGGGCACTGAAGCTTTCTTT; cdr3_aa: CASSYSRALGTEAFF
v_call: TRBV6-5; j_call: TRBJ2-5; d_call: TRBD2; clone_size: NA; cdr3_nt: TGTGCCAGCAGGGGACTAGCGGGACAAGAGACCCAGTACTTC; cdr3_aa: CASRGLAGQETQYF
v_call: TRBV30; j_call: TRBJ2-3; d_call: NA; clone_size: NA; cdr3_nt: TGTGCCTGGAGGCGGGACGGGGGCACAGATACGCAGTATTTT; cdr3_aa: CAWRRDGGTDTQYF
v_call: TRBV11-2; j_call: TRBJ2-7; d_call: TRBD1; clone_size: NA; cdr3_nt: TGTGCCAGCAGCTCACTCCGGGACAGGGGCTACGAGCAGTACTTC; cdr3_aa: CASSSLRDRGYEQYF
v_call: TRBV5-1; j_call: TRBJ2-5; d_call: NA; clone_size: NA; cdr3_nt: TGCGCCAGCAGCTTGAGAGGGGAGGTATTAGAGACCCAGTACTTC; cdr3_aa: CASSLRGEVLETQYF
v_call: TRBV30; j_call: TRBJ2-3; d_call: NA; clone_size: NA; cdr3_nt: TGTGCCTGGAGTGAAGAAGCCCTCACAGATACGCAGTATTTT; cdr3_aa: CAWSEEALTDTQYF
v_call: TRBV4-1; j_call: TRBJ1-4; d_call: NA; clone_size: NA; cdr3_nt: TGCGCCAGCAGCCACCAACAAACTAATGAAAAACTGTTTTTT; cdr3_aa: CASSHQQTNEKLFF